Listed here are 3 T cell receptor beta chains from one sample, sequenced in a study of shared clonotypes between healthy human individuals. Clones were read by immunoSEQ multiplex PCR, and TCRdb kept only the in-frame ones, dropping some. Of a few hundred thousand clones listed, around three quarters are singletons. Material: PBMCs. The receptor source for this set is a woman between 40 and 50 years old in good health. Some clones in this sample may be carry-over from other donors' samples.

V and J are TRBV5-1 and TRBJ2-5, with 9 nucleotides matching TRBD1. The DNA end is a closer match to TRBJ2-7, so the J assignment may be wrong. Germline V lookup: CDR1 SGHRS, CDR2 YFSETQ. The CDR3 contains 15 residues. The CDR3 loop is CASYSRDRASYEQYF. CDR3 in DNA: TGCGCCAGCTATAGCCGGGACAGGGCCTCCTACGAGCAGTACTTC.

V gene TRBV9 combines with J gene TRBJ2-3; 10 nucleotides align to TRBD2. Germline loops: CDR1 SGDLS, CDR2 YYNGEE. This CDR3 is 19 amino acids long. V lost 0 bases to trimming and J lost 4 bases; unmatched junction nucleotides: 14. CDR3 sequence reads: CASSVAASGSGTGADTQYF. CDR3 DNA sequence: TGTGCCAGCAGCGTAGCGGCTAGCGGGAGCGGCACGGGGGCAGATACGCAGTATTTT.

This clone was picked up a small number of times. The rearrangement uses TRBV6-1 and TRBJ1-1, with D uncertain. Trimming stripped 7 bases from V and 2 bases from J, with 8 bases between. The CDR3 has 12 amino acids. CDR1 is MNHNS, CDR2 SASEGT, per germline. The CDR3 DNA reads TGTGCCAGCACTGGGGATAACACTGAAGCTTTCTTT. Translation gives CASTGDNTEAFF.